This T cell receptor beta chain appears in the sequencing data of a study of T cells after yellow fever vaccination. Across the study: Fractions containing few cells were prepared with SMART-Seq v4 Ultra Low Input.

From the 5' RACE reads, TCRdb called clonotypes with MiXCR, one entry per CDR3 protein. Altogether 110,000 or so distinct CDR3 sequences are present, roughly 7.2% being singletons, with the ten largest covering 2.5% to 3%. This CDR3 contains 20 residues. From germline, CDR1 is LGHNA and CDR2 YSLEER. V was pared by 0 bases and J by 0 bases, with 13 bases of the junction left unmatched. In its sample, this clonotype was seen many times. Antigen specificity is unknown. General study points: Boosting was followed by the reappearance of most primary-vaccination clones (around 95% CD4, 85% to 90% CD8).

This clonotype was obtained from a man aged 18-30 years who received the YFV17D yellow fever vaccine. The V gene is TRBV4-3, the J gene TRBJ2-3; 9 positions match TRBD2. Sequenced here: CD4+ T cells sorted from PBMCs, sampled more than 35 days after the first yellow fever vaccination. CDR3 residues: CASSQDGGGGAPGSTDTQYF. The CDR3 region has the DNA TGCGCCAGCAGCCAAGATGGAGGCGGGGGGGCGCCTGGGAGCACAGATACGCAGTATTTT.